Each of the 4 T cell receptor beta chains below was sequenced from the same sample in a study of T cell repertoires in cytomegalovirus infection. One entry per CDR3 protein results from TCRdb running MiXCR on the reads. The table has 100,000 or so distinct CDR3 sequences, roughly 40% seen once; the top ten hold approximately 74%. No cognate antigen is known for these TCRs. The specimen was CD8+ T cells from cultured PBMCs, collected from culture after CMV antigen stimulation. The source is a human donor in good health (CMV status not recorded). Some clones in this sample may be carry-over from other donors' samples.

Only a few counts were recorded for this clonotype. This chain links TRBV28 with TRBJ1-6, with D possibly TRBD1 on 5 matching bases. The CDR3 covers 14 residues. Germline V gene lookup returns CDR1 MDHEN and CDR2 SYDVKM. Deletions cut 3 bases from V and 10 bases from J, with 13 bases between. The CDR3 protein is CASSFLRADSPLHF. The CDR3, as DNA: TGTGCCAGCAGTTTTCTCAGGGCAGACTCACCCCTCCACTTT.

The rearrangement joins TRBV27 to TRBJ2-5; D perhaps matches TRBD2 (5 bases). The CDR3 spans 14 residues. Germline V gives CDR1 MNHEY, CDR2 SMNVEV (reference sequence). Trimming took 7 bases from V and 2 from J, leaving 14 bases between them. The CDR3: CASTRSGEQETQYF. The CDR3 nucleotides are TGTGCCAGCACCCGCTCTGGGGAGCAAGAGACCCAGTACTTC.

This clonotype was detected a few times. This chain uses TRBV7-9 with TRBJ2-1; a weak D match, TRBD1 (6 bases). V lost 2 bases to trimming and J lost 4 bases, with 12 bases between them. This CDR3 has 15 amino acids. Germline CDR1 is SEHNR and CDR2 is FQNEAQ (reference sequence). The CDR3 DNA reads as TGTGCCAGCAGCTTACAGGGGCGCGGTTACAATGAGCAGTTCTTC. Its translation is CASSLQGRGYNEQFF.

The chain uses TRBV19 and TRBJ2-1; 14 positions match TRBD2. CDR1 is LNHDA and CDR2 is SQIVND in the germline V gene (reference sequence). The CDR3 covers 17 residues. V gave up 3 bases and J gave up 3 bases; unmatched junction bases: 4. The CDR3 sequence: CASSIVGLAGGYNEQFF. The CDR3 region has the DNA TGTGCCAGTAGTATTGTCGGACTAGCGGGGGGCTACAATGAGCAGTTCTTC. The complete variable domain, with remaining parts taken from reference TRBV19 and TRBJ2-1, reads DGGITQSPKYLFRKEGQNVTLSCEQNLNHDAMYWYRQDPGQGLRLIYYSQIVNDFQKGDIAEGYSVSREKKESFPLTVTSAQKNPTAFYLCASSIVGLAGGYNEQFFGPGTRLTVL.